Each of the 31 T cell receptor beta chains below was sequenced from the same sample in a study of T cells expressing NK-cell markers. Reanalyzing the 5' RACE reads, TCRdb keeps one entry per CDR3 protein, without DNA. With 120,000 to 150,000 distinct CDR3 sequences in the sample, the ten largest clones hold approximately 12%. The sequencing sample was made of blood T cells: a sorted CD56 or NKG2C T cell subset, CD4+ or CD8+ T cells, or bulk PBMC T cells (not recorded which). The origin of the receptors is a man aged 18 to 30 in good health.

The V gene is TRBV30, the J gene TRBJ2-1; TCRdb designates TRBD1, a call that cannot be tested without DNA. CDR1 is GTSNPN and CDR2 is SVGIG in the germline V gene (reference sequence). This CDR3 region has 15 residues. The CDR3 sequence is CAWSVLAGPPNEQFF.

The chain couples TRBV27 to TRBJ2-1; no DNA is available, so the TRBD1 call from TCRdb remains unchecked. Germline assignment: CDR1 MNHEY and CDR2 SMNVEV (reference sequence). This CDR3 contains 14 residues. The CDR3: CASSLGRGSGGEFF.

CDR3 amino acids: CAWSVGAGGWETQYF. This chain links TRBV30 with TRBJ2-5; TCRdb picks TRBD2, but there is no DNA to check that call. The V gene's germline CDR1 is GTSNPN and CDR2 SVGIG (reference sequence). The length of the CDR3 is 15 residues.

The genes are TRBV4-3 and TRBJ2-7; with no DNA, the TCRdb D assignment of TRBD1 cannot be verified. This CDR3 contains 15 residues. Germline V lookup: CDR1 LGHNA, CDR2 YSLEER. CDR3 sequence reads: CASSQGQGPSYEQYF.

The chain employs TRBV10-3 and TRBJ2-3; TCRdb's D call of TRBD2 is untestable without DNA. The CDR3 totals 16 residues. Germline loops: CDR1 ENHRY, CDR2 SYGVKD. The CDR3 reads CAISAASGGFTDTQYF.

The CDR3 loop is CASSQRTSALLNEQFF. V is TRBV12-3 or TRBV12-4 and J is TRBJ2-1; lacking DNA, the TRBD2 call made by TCRdb goes unchecked. This CDR3 is 16 amino acids long.

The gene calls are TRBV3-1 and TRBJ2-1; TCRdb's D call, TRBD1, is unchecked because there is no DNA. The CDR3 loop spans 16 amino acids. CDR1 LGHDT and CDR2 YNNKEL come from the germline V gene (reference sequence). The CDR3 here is CASSQVYGTPYNEQFF.

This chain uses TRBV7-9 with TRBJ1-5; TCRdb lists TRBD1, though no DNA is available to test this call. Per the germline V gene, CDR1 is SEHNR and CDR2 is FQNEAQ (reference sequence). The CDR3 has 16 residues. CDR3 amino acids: CASSSNQGASNQPQHF.

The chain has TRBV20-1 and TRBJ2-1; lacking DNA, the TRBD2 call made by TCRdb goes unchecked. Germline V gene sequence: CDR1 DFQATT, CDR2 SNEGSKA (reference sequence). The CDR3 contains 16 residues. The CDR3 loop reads CSALREGTSSYNEQFF.

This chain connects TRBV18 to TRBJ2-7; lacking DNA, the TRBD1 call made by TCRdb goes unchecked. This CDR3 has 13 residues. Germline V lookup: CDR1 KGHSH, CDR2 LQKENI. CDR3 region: CASSETGAYEQYF.

The CDR3 reads CASSDNRPNTEAFF. The J gene is TRBJ1-1, the V gene TRBV10-2; TCRdb proposes TRBD1, but this gene call is untestable without DNA. The V gene's germline CDR1 is WSHSY and CDR2 SAAADI. The length of the CDR3 is 14 residues.

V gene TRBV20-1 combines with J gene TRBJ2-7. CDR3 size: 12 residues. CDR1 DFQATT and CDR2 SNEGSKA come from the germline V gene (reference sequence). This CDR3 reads CSARHLSYEQYF.

The CDR3 loop is CASSSTVNQPQHF. The chain links TRBV7-2 to TRBJ1-5. The CDR3 is 13 amino acids. Germline CDR1 and CDR2: SGHTA and FQGNSA.

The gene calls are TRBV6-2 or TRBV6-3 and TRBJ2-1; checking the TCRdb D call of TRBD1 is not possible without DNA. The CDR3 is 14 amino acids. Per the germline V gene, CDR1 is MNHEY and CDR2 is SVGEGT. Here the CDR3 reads CASSYGHGLGEQFF.

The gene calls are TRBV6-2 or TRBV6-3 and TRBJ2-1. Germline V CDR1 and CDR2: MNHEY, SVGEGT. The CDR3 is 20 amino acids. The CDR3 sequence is CASSYSNLFFHESSYNEQFF.

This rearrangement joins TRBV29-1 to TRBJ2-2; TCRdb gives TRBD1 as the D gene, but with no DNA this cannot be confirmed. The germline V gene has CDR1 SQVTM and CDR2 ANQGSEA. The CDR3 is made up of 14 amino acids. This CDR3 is CSVEGGTGSGELFF.

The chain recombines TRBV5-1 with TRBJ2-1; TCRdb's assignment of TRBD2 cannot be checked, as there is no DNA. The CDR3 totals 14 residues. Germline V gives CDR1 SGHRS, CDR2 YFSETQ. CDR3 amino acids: CKKKYRDLDNEQFF.

This CDR3 reads CATSDGLFNEQFF. The chain joins TRBV24-1 to TRBJ2-1; lacking DNA, the TRBD2 call made by TCRdb goes unchecked. The V gene's germline CDR1 is KGHDR and CDR2 SFDVKD. The length of the CDR3 is 13 residues.

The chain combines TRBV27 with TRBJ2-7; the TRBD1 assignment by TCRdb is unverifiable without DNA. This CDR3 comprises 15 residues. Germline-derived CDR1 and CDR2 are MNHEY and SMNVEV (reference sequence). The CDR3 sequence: CASRPGGTGGAEQYF.

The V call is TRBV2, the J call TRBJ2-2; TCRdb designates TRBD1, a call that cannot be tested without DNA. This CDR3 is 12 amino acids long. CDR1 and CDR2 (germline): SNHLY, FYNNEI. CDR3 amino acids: CASSEAAPELFF.

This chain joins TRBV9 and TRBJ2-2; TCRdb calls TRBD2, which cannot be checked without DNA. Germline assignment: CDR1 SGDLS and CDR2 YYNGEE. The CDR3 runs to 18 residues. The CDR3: CASSLGLAGGSFTGELFF.

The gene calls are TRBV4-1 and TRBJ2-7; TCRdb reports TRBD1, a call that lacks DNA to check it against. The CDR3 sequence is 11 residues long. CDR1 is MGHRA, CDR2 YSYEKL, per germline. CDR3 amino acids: CASSSLGEQYF.

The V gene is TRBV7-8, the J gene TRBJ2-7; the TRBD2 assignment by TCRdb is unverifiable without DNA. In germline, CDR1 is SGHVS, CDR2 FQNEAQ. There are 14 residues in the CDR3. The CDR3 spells CASSLTSGPHEQYF.

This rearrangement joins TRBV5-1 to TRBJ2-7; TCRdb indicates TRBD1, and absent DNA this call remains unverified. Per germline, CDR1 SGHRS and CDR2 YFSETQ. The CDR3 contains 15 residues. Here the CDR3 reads CASSLEGTPGDEQYF.

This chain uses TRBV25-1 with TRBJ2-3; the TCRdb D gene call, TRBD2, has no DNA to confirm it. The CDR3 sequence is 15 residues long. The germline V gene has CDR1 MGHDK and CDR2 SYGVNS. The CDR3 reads CASSERALSTDTQYF.

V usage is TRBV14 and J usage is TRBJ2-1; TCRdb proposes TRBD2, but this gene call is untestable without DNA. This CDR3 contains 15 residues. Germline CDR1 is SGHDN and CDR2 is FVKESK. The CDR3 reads CASSQTGTSGNEQFF.

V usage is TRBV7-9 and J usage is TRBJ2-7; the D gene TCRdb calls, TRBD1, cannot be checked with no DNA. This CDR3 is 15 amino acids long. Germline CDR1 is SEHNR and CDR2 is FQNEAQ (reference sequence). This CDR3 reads CASSRPTGGVYEQYF.

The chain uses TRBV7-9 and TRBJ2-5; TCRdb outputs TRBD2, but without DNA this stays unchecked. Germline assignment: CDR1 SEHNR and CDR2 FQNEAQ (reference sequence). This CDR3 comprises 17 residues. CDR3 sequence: CASSSPPGLAGAETQYF.

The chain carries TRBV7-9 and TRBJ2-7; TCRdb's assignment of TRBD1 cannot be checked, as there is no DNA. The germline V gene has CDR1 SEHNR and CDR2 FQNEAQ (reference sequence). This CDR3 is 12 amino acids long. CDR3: CASRTRPGEQYF.

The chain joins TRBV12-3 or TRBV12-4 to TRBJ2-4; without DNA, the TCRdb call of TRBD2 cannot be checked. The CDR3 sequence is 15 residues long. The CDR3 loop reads CASSLAREGGDIQYF.

CDR3 sequence reads: CASSYGRQESSYEQYF. The chain combines TRBV6-5 with TRBJ2-7; the TRBD1 assignment by TCRdb is unverifiable without DNA. Germline-derived CDR1 and CDR2 are MNHEY and SVGAGI. This CDR3 is built from 16 residues.